The next 10 T cell receptor beta chains were all read from a single sample in a study of graft-versus-host responses after intestinal transplantation. Clones were sequenced by immunoSEQ multiplex PCR, and TCRdb holds only the in-frame ones, with some missing. Of roughly 120,000 clones listed, around 95% are singletons. Which antigens these TCRs recognize remains unknown. Sequencing was performed on unstimulated CD8+ T cells sorted from spleen or lymph node cells, taken before intestinal transplant. These receptor sequences come from a human donor who received an intestinal transplant.

The chain employs TRBV7-9 and TRBJ2-5; 9 nucleotides match TRBD2. This CDR3 is 16 amino acids long. Germline CDR1 is SEHNR and CDR2 is FQNEAQ (reference sequence). V was clipped by 0 bases and J by 8 bases; unmatched bases: 10. In DNA form, the CDR3 reads TGTGCCAGCAGCTTAGCGTTAGCGCTAGCGGGGAGAACCCAGTACTTC. This gives the protein CASSLALALAGRTQYF.

This clone came up once. The V call is TRBV7-6, the J call TRBJ2-7; 11 bases align to TRBD2. With V trimmed by 5 bases and J by 5 bases, 11 bases remained unmatched. The CDR3 sequence is 16 residues long. Per the germline V gene, CDR1 is SGHVS and CDR2 is FNYEAQ. CDR3 loop: CASSPGVAGGPHEQYF. In DNA form, the CDR3 reads TGTGCCAGCAGCCCCGGGGTAGCGGGAGGGCCCCACGAGCAGTACTTC.

This rearrangement joins TRBV2 to TRBJ2-7; 7 nucleotides agree with TRBD2. This CDR3 is 14 amino acids long. Germline V gene lookup returns CDR1 SNHLY and CDR2 FYNNEI. J gave up 3 bases and V 6 bases, and 8 bases lay outside the gene matches. The CDR3 sequence is CASRITSDYYEQYF. The DNA for the CDR3 is TGTGCCAGCAGGATTACTAGCGACTACTACGAGCAGTACTTC.

The chain joins TRBV19 to TRBJ2-7, with D perhaps matching TRBD1 (6 bases). Germline loops: CDR1 LNHDA, CDR2 SQIVND (reference sequence). The V end lost 6 bases, the J end lost 0 bases, and 12 bases lay between the germline ends. The CDR3 contains 14 residues. CDR3 amino acids: CASRRTANSYEQYF. In nucleotides, the CDR3 is TGTGCCAGTAGACGGACAGCGAACTCCTACGAGCAGTACTTC.

This rearrangement joins TRBV11-2 to TRBJ2-7; 8 nucleotides match TRBD1. Germline V gene sequence: CDR1 SGHAT, CDR2 FQNNGV. V shed 4 bases, J shed 2 bases, and the junction held 10 bases outside the gene matches. The CDR3 length is 16 residues. DNA of the CDR3: TGTGCCAGCAGCTCCGGACAGGGTTTGGACCCCTACGAGCAGTACTTC. Amino acids: CASSSGQGLDPYEQYF.

J is TRBJ2-1 and V is TRBV6-5; D is uncertain. Trimming stripped 6 bases from V and 4 bases from J, with 10 bases between. CDR1 is MNHEY and CDR2 is SVGAGI in the germline V gene. The CDR3 is 13 residues long. This CDR3 is CASSEDRYNEQFF. The CDR3 region has the DNA TGTGCCAGCAGCGAGGACCGATACAATGAGCAGTTCTTC.

V and J are TRBV4-1 and TRBJ2-7; possible D gene TRBD1, 6 bases. CDR3 length equals 16 residues. Trimming took 0 bases from V and 0 from J, leaving 12 bases between them. The germline V gene encodes CDR1 MGHRA and CDR2 YSYEKL. The CDR3 DNA follows: TGCGCCAGCAGCCAAGAAGATCCGGGACACTCCTACGAGCAGTACTTC. Its translation: CASSQEDPGHSYEQYF.

This rearrangement joins TRBV7-9 to TRBJ1-1, with 7 bases lining up with TRBD1. With 5 bases clipped from V and 2 bases from J, the junction kept 5 bases outside the gene matches. This CDR3 has 14 amino acids. Germline V CDR1 and CDR2: SEHNR, FQNEAQ (reference sequence). CDR3 sequence: CASSARQGNTEAFF. Here the CDR3 DNA reads TGTGCCAGCAGCGCCCGACAGGGAAACACTGAAGCTTTCTTT.

This chain uses TRBV6-1 with TRBJ1-1; D may be TRBD1 (5 bases). The CDR3 runs to 13 residues. V lost 5 bases, J lost 1 base, and 8 bases lay in between. Germline CDR1 MNHNS, CDR2 SASEGT. CDR3 region: CASSPGQNTEAFF. In DNA form, the CDR3 reads TGTGCCAGCAGTCCTGGACAGAACACTGAAGCTTTCTTT.

V usage is TRBV7-2 and J usage is TRBJ2-5, with D maybe TRBD2 (6 bases). Trimming took off 5 bases at V and 0 bases at J, with 13 bases between the two ends. This CDR3 has 15 amino acids. Germline V CDR1 and CDR2: SGHTA, FQGNSA. The CDR3: CASSRRGMNQETQYF. CDR3 nucleotide sequence: TGTGCCAGCAGCCGCCGGGGGATGAACCAAGAGACCCAGTACTTC.